This T cell receptor (beta chain) is from a study of blood T cell repertoires in COVID-19. Study-wide background: T cells, B-cell-depleted T cells, or PBMCs supplied cDNA or gDNA.

Original processing methods: Reference gene primer amplification yielded estimated nucleated cell counts. The data were produced by immunoSEQ multiplex PCR, yet TCRdb's version contains in-frame clones alone and is incomplete. The V and J calls and clone size come from that table; D and trimming were worked out from the DNA. This sample has 210,000 or so clones, with about 84% found just once. The CDR3 is 13 residues long. V lost 5 bases and J lost 4; bases outside the gene matches: 2. Allocation to cohorts depended on clinical history reported by the participants. The receptor's source is a man in his sixties who had recovered from COVID-19. V is TRBV12-3 or TRBV12-4 and J is TRBJ1-5; 7 bases fit TRBD1. Sequencing input: PBMCs or T cells enriched from blood (not recorded which). For the CDR3, the DNA is TGTGCCAGCAGTACAGGGGAGAATCAGCCCCAGCATTTT. Translated: CASSTGENQPQHF.